These T cell receptor beta chains were read from a single sample in a study of cytomegalovirus exposure and HLA in healthy donors. Assay used: immunoSEQ multiplex PCR; TCRdb lists only in-frame clones, some missing. The sample records about 98,000 clones, approximately 84% being singletons. The material sequenced was PBMCs. The receptors come from a man in his late teens or twenties in good health and CMV-seropositive. The CDR3 runs from the conserved cysteine through the conserved F or W. Fields, in order: V gene, J gene, D gene, clone size, CDR3 protein, CDR3 DNA. A D gene is named only where the DNA matches it firmly. Part of the rows lack a size; the others show once, few, many or a class for expanded clones.

v_gene: TRBV6-6
j_gene: TRBJ1-2
d_gene: .
abundance: .
CDR3aa: CASRVPRTGGYGYTF
CDR3nt: TGTGCCAGCAGAGTTCCGAGGACGGGGGGCTATGGCTACACCTTC

v_gene: TRBV12-5
j_gene: TRBJ1-4
d_gene: .
abundance: .
CDR3aa: CASGLVRVSEKLFF
CDR3nt: TGTGCTAGTGGTTTGGTCAGGGTAAGCGAAAAACTGTTTTTT

v_gene: TRBV5-1
j_gene: TRBJ1-2
d_gene: .
abundance: .
CDR3aa: CASSVDGRNGYTF
CDR3nt: TGCGCCAGCAGCGTAGACGGGAGAAACGGCTACACCTTC

v_gene: TRBV9
j_gene: TRBJ2-1
d_gene: .
abundance: .
CDR3aa: CASSVAGPFNEQFF
CDR3nt: TGTGCCAGCAGCGTAGCGGGTCCATTCAATGAGCAGTTCTTC

v_gene: TRBV7-8
j_gene: TRBJ2-1
d_gene: .
abundance: .
CDR3aa: CASSQSYGTSSYNEQFF
CDR3nt: TGTGCCAGCAGCCAGAGCTACGGGACATCCTCCTACAATGAGCAGTTCTTC

v_gene: TRBV28
j_gene: TRBJ1-4
d_gene: TRBD1
abundance: once
CDR3aa: CASSLPGQATNEKLFF
CDR3nt: TGTGCCAGCAGTTTACCCGGACAGGCAACTAATGAAAAACTGTTTTTT

v_gene: TRBV5-4
j_gene: TRBJ2-1
d_gene: TRBD2
abundance: .
CDR3aa: CASSLGLAGSYNEQFF
CDR3nt: TGTGCCAGCAGCTTGGGTCTAGCGGGTAGTTACAATGAGCAGTTCTTC

v_gene: TRBV7-9
j_gene: TRBJ2-7
d_gene: .
abundance: .
CDR3aa: CASSVVRTRGAYGEQYF
CDR3nt: TGTGCCAGCAGCGTCGTAAGGACCCGCGGGGCCTACGGCGAGCAGTACTTC

v_gene: TRBV6-5
j_gene: TRBJ2-1
d_gene: .
abundance: .
CDR3aa: CASSDSAYVDEQFF
CDR3nt: TGTGCCAGCTCTGACTCAGCTTACGTAGATGAGCAGTTCTTC

v_gene: TRBV5-1
j_gene: TRBJ2-3
d_gene: TRBD2
abundance: .
CDR3aa: CASSQGLAGGHLSTDTQYF
CDR3nt: TGCGCCAGCAGCCAGGGACTAGCGGGGGGGCATCTGAGCACAGATACGCAGTATTTT

v_gene: TRBV14
j_gene: TRBJ2-7
d_gene: TRBD1
abundance: .
CDR3aa: CASSQSFVGQTSEQYF
CDR3nt: TGTGCCAGCAGCCAAAGTTTCGTGGGACAGACATCAGAGCAGTACTTC

v_gene: TRBV10-2
j_gene: TRBJ1-2
d_gene: .
abundance: once
CDR3aa: CASSGDSYGYTF
CDR3nt: TGCGCCAGCAGCGGGGATAGCTATGGCTACACCTTC

v_gene: TRBV7-2
j_gene: TRBJ2-5
d_gene: TRBD2
abundance: .
CDR3aa: CASSYGLAEETQYF
CDR3nt: TGTGCCAGCAGCTACGGACTAGCGGAAGAGACCCAGTACTTC

v_gene: TRBV15
j_gene: TRBJ2-3
d_gene: .
abundance: .
CDR3aa: CATSRVGYSPYF
CDR3nt: TGTGCCACCAGCAGAGTCGGGTACTCTCCGTATTTT

v_gene: TRBV27
j_gene: TRBJ2-1
d_gene: TRBD2
abundance: .
CDR3aa: CASSHGTSGAHSYNEQFF
CDR3nt: TGTGCCAGCAGTCACGGGACTAGCGGAGCCCACTCCTACAATGAGCAGTTCTTC

v_gene: TRBV13
j_gene: TRBJ2-5
d_gene: .
abundance: .
CDR3aa: CASSPQETQYF
CDR3nt: TGTGCCAGCAGCCCGCAAGAGACCCAGTACTTC

v_gene: TRBV11-2
j_gene: TRBJ2-1
d_gene: TRBD2
abundance: few
CDR3aa: CASSRSTSPSSYNEQFF
CDR3nt: TGTGCCAGCAGCCGCTCGACTAGCCCGAGCTCCTACAATGAGCAGTTCTTC

v_gene: TRBV6-5
j_gene: TRBJ2-7
d_gene: TRBD1
abundance: .
CDR3aa: CASSAGTGTYEQYF
CDR3nt: TGTGCCAGCAGCGCCGGGACAGGGACCTACGAGCAGTACTTC

v_gene: TRBV19
j_gene: TRBJ1-1
d_gene: .
abundance: once
CDR3aa: CASSRGVGTEAFF
CDR3nt: TGTGCCAGTAGTAGGGGGGTCGGCACTGAAGCTTTCTTT

v_gene: TRBV4-1
j_gene: TRBJ2-1
d_gene: .
abundance: once
CDR3aa: CASSQDRVSEYNEQFF
CDR3nt: TGCGCCAGCAGCCAAGACAGGGTCTCCGAATACAATGAGCAGTTCTTC

v_gene: TRBV5-4
j_gene: TRBJ1-1
d_gene: .
abundance: .
CDR3aa: CASSIPTGKNTEAFF
CDR3nt: TGTGCCAGCAGCATACCCACAGGGAAGAACACTGAAGCTTTCTTT

v_gene: TRBV19
j_gene: TRBJ2-5
d_gene: TRBD1
abundance: .
CDR3aa: CASRQGQGAWETQYF
CDR3nt: TGTGCCAGTAGACAAGGACAGGGGGCCTGGGAGACCCAGTACTTC

v_gene: TRBV29-1
j_gene: TRBJ2-6
d_gene: .
abundance: .
CDR3aa: CSVVLESGANVLTF
CDR3nt: TGCAGCGTTGTTTTGGAGTCTGGGGCCAACGTCCTGACTTTC

v_gene: TRBV29-1
j_gene: TRBJ1-1
d_gene: .
abundance: .
CDR3aa: CSATGKEAFF
CDR3nt: TGCAGCGCGACAGGTAAAGAAGCTTTCTTT

v_gene: TRBV4-2
j_gene: TRBJ2-1
d_gene: TRBD2
abundance: .
CDR3aa: CASSQALAGGQVEQFF
CDR3nt: TGTGCCAGCAGCCAAGCCCTAGCGGGGGGCCAGGTTGAGCAGTTCTTC

v_gene: TRBV7-3
j_gene: TRBJ2-1
d_gene: TRBD1
abundance: .
CDR3aa: CANSSDRGNEQFF
CDR3nt: TGTGCCAACAGCTCTGACAGGGGCAATGAGCAGTTCTTC

v_gene: TRBV2
j_gene: TRBJ1-2
d_gene: TRBD1
abundance: few
CDR3aa: CASSDRARGYTF
CDR3nt: TGTGCCAGCAGCGACAGGGCGAGGGGCTACACCTTC

v_gene: TRBV29-1
j_gene: TRBJ2-2
d_gene: .
abundance: many
CDR3aa: CSVNQGGTGELFF
CDR3nt: TGCAGCGTTAACCAGGGGGGCACCGGGGAGCTGTTTTTT

v_gene: TRBV18
j_gene: TRBJ1-1
d_gene: TRBD1
abundance: .
CDR3aa: CASSPPGQGGAFF
CDR3nt: TGTGCCAGCTCACCACCGGGACAGGGAGGAGCTTTCTTT

v_gene: TRBV6-5
j_gene: TRBJ1-6
d_gene: TRBD1
abundance: .
CDR3aa: CASRGQGDSPLHF
CDR3nt: TGTGCCAGCAGGGGACAGGGTGATTCACCCCTCCACTTT

v_gene: TRBV6-6
j_gene: TRBJ1-6
d_gene: TRBD1
abundance: .
CDR3aa: CACMGQENSPLHF
CDR3nt: TGTGCCTGCATGGGACAGGAGAATTCACCCCTCCACTTT

v_gene: TRBV2
j_gene: TRBJ2-7
d_gene: TRBD2
abundance: .
CDR3aa: CASREATSGAHEQYF
CDR3nt: TGTGCCAGCAGAGAAGCGACTAGCGGGGCCCACGAGCAGTACTTC

v_gene: TRBV9
j_gene: TRBJ2-7
d_gene: TRBD2
abundance: .
CDR3aa: CASSVVSGEYEQYF
CDR3nt: TGTGCCAGCAGCGTAGTTAGCGGGGAATACGAGCAGTACTTC

v_gene: TRBV19
j_gene: TRBJ1-6
d_gene: .
abundance: .
CDR3aa: CASSATVNNSPLHF
CDR3nt: TGTGCCAGTAGTGCGACAGTAAATAATTCACCCCTCCACTTT

v_gene: TRBV12-5
j_gene: TRBJ2-2
d_gene: TRBD2
abundance: .
CDR3aa: CASPSGTSGKRGELFF
CDR3nt: TGTGCTAGTCCTTCCGGGACTAGCGGGAAAAGGGGGGAGCTGTTTTTT

v_gene: TRBV7-2
j_gene: TRBJ2-2
d_gene: .
abundance: .
CDR3aa: CASSLVPRNTGELFF
CDR3nt: TGTGCCAGCAGCTTAGTACCGAGGAACACCGGGGAGCTGTTTTTT

v_gene: TRBV7-2
j_gene: TRBJ1-5
d_gene: TRBD1
abundance: few
CDR3aa: CASSPTGGHQPQHF
CDR3nt: TGTGCCAGCAGCCCGACAGGGGGCCATCAGCCCCAGCATTTT

v_gene: TRBV6-1
j_gene: TRBJ1-6
d_gene: TRBD1
abundance: .
CDR3aa: CASSDLTDRGSSPLHF
CDR3nt: TGTGCCAGCAGTGACCTTACGGACAGGGGTAGTTCACCCCTCCACTTT

v_gene: TRBV5-1
j_gene: TRBJ2-5
d_gene: .
abundance: .
CDR3aa: CASSSDFLAMQETQYF
CDR3nt: TGCGCCAGCAGCTCGGACTTTCTAGCTATGCAAGAGACCCAGTACTTC

v_gene: TRBV5-6
j_gene: TRBJ2-7
d_gene: TRBD2
abundance: .
CDR3aa: CASSLRYQRGGTTYEQYF
CDR3nt: TGTGCCAGCAGCTTGCGTTACCAGCGGGGGGGCACGACCTACGAGCAGTACTTC

v_gene: TRBV18
j_gene: TRBJ1-5
d_gene: TRBD1
abundance: few
CDR3aa: CASSPRQGLSNQPQHF
CDR3nt: TGTGCCAGCTCACCGCGACAGGGGTTGAGCAATCAGCCCCAGCATTTT

v_gene: TRBV9
j_gene: TRBJ2-3
d_gene: .
abundance: .
CDR3aa: CASSASGTDTQYF
CDR3nt: TGTGCCAGCAGCGCCAGCGGCACAGATACGCAGTATTTT